This T cell receptor beta chain came from a study of low-dose radiotherapy and immunotherapy resistance in tumors. On the study more broadly: Patients of Cohort 1 had 0.5 Gy fractions every 2 weeks, which summed to 6.5 Gy. Each patient took aspirin at a dose of 300 mg by mouth once daily over the course of four cycles, with dosing beginning on cycle 1 day 1. The treatment that patients received was intravenous nivolumab 240 mg every two weeks plus ipilimumab 1 mg/kg every six weeks.

First-strand cDNA used TRAV- and TRBV-specific primers, covering alpha and beta chains. For amplifying TCRs, the PCR ran for approximately 21 cycles with Phusion, which was used together with a constant-region primer and the adapter on the V primers. By in vitro transcription, the isolated mRNA was amplified. TCRdb reprocessed the reads via MiXCR and lists one record per CDR3 protein. The repertoire has 13,000 or so distinct CDR3 sequences, about 70% of them found once; the top ten carry roughly 5%. The CDR3 is 15 amino acids. From germline, CDR1 is SGHNT and CDR2 YYREEE (reference sequence). Between the trimmed V and J ends, which lost 4 bases and 2 bases, there was a span of 16 bases.

This TCR came from a human donor with advanced metastatic prostate, ovarian, gallbladder or colorectal cancer (not recorded which). This table probably holds off-target reads from a library built for another chain. This chain connects TRBV5-4 to TRBJ2-7, with D possibly matching TRBD2 (6 bases). DNA of the CDR3: TGTGCCAGCAGCCCTCTCCGGGGGACCACCTACGAGCAGTACTTC. Amino acids: CASSPLRGTTYEQYF.